Following are 18 T cell receptor beta chains from one sample sequenced in a study of technical replicates of blood from a few donors. Libraries were prepared by immunoSEQ multiplex PCR; TCRdb keeps only in-frame clonotypes and omits some of them. The data hold some 60,000 clones, with 80% to 90% observed a single time. The specimen sequenced was PBMCs. These receptors were taken from a human donor in good health. Some clones in this sample may be carry-over from other donors' samples.

This rearrangement joins TRBV19 to TRBJ1-2, with TRBD1 as a possible D gene (6 bases). Looked up from germline, CDR1 is LNHDA and CDR2 is SQIVND (reference sequence). Trimming took off 3 bases at V and 5 bases at J, with 16 bases between the two ends. The CDR3 runs to 15 residues. CDR3 loop: CASSITTGARYGYTF. The CDR3 DNA reads TGTGCCAGTAGTATTACGACAGGCGCCAGGTATGGCTACACCTTC. The full variable domain, completed using reference TRBV19 and TRBJ1-2, is DGGITQSPKYLFRKEGQNVTLSCEQNLNHDAMYWYRQDPGQGLRLIYYSQIVNDFQKGDIAEGYSVSREKKESFPLTVTSAQKNPTAFYLCASSITTGARYGYTFGSGTRLTVV.

The CDR3, as DNA: TGTGCCAGCAGCCGGACTAGCGGGAGTAACAATGAGCAGTTCTTC. Residues: CASSRTSGSNNEQFF. This sequence joins TRBV7-6 and TRBJ2-1; 13 bases match TRBD2. Per germline, CDR1 SGHVS and CDR2 FNYEAQ. Trimming took 5 bases from V and 5 from J; bases not matched to a gene: 3. The CDR3 sequence is 15 residues long.

The rearrangement links TRBV5-1 to TRBJ2-4; tentatively, D is TRBD2 (6 bases). Deletions cut 5 bases from V and 6 bases from J, with 18 bases between. CDR3 length equals 15 residues. Germline V gives CDR1 SGHRS, CDR2 YFSETQ. The CDR3 spells CASSPEGLPVNIQYF. The CDR3 DNA is TGCGCCAGCAGTCCTGAGGGACTGCCAGTAAACATTCAGTACTTC.

This chain uses TRBV7-2 with TRBJ1-2; D uncertain. The V end lost 3 bases, the J end lost 5 bases, and 4 bases lay between the germline ends. This CDR3 is 11 amino acids long. Germline values: CDR1 SGHTA, CDR2 FQGNSA. This CDR3 is CASSFKYGYTF. CDR3 nucleotide sequence: TGTGCCAGCAGCTTTAAATATGGCTACACCTTC. The variable domain in full, completed from reference TRBV7-2 and TRBJ1-2, reads GAGVSQSPSNKVTEKGKDVELRCDPISGHTALYWYRQSLGQGLEFLIYFQGNSAPDKSGLPSDRFSAERTGGSVSTLTIQRTQQEDSAVYLCASSFKYGYTFGSGTRLTVV.

The rearrangement joins TRBV4-1 to TRBJ2-7, with 9 positions matching TRBD2. V was pared by 2 bases and J by 6 bases, with 14 bases of the junction left unmatched. The CDR3 has 17 amino acids. Looked up from germline, CDR1 is MGHRA and CDR2 is YSYEKL. CDR3 in amino acids: CASSQREQEREVVEQYF. The CDR3 coding sequence is TGCGCCAGCAGCCAAAGAGAGCAGGAGCGGGAGGTGGTCGAGCAGTACTTC.

The J gene is TRBJ1-2, the V gene TRBV9, with D possibly being TRBD1 (6 bases). The germline gives CDR1 SGDLS, CDR2 YYNGEE. The CDR3 is made up of 16 amino acids. Trimming removed 4 bases at V and 4 bases at J, with 20 bases between. For the CDR3, the DNA is TGTGCCAGCAGCTTCGGTTATGGGGGACACCTCTATGGCTACACCTTC. This codes for CASSFGYGGHLYGYTF.

The gene calls are TRBV11-2 and TRBJ2-1, with 7 bases matching TRBD2. After removal of 5 bases from V and 0 bases from J, the junction contained 7 bases not matched to a gene. The CDR3 extends over 16 amino acids. CDR1 and CDR2 from the germline V gene are SGHAT and FQNNGV. CDR3 DNA sequence: TGTGCCAGCAGCGTACTAGCGTTGAGCTCCTACAATGAGCAGTTCTTC. It encodes CASSVLALSSYNEQFF.

The rearrangement uses TRBV4-3 and TRBJ1-6; D unresolved. V was trimmed by 1 base and J by 5 bases, leaving 12 bases between them. Germline V CDR1 and CDR2: LGHNA, YSLEER. CDR3 length: 16 residues. This chain's CDR3 is CASSQGTTLDNSPLHF. The CDR3 DNA reads TGCGCCAGCAGCCAAGGTACTACACTGGATAATTCACCCCTCCACTTT.

This chain uses TRBV5-4 with TRBJ2-3; no clear D. CDR1 and CDR2 from the germline V gene are SGHNT and YYREEE (reference sequence). V gave up 7 bases and J gave up 0 bases, with 9 bases separating them. CDR3 size: 13 residues. For the CDR3, the DNA is TGTGCCAGCTTCGCGGATAGCACAGATACGCAGTATTTT. Its translation: CASFADSTDTQYF.

In this sample, this clone is medium-sized. This chain uses TRBV2 with TRBJ1-3, with D tentatively TRBD1 (5 bases). From germline, CDR1 is SNHLY and CDR2 FYNNEI. The CDR3 contains 15 residues. V was clipped by 10 bases and J by 0 bases, with 16 bases between them. The CDR3 DNA is TGTGCCATCCTGGACACGTTAAACTCTGGAAACACCATATATTTT. It codes for CAILDTLNSGNTIYF.

The chain has TRBV5-1 and TRBJ1-6, with D tentatively TRBD1 (6 bases). The CDR3 length is 14 residues. Germline V gene data show CDR1 as SGHRS and CDR2 as YFSETQ. V was cut by 5 bases and J by 5 bases, with 11 bases left in between. In DNA form, the CDR3 reads TGCGCCAGCAGTAGTTCAGGGGATAATTCACCCCTCCACTTT. Translating gives CASSSSGDNSPLHF.

The V and J genes are TRBV4-1 and TRBJ1-1, with D possibly being TRBD1 (5 bases). The germline gives CDR1 MGHRA, CDR2 YSYEKL. Trimming removed 0 bases at V and 1 base at J, with 9 bases between. This CDR3 contains 15 residues. This CDR3 is CASSQESGGNTEAFF. The CDR3 bases are TGCGCCAGCAGCCAAGAATCCGGGGGGAACACTGAAGCTTTCTTT.

This clone has a handful of counts. The chain couples TRBV6-4 to TRBJ2-1, with a tentative D call TRBD2 (6 bases). V lost 8 bases and J lost 4, with 12 bases in between. CDR1 and CDR2 from the germline V gene are MRHNA and SNTAGT. The CDR3 length is 13 residues. In nucleotides, the CDR3 is TGTGCCAGCTCTTTAGCGGCTTACAATGAGCAGTTCTTC. Translated: CASSLAAYNEQFF.

The CDR3 loop reads CASSAGGWPATGELFF. CDR3 nucleotides: TGCGCCAGCAGCGCGGGGGGGTGGCCCGCCACCGGGGAGCTGTTTTTT. The chain uses TRBV5-1 and TRBJ2-2; TRBD2 matches 9 bases. Germline V gene data show CDR1 as SGHRS and CDR2 as YFSETQ. CDR3 length: 16 amino acids. V dropped 4 bases and J dropped 4; count of bases not matched to a gene: 8.

The CDR3 DNA reads as TGCGCCAGCAGCCAAGATCGGGGAATTGAGCAGTTCTTC. Protein product: CASSQDRGIEQFF. The rearrangement links TRBV4-3 to TRBJ2-1, with D possibly matching TRBD2 (5 bases). Germline assignment: CDR1 LGHNA and CDR2 YSLEER. The V end lost 0 bases, the J end lost 9 bases, and 9 bases lay between the germline ends. The CDR3 runs 13 residues.

This chain links TRBV18 with TRBJ2-7, with TRBD1 matching 7 bases. Germline-derived CDR1 and CDR2 are KGHSH and LQKENI. Unmatched junction bases numbered 9, after V lost 5 bases and J lost 2 bases. CDR3 size: 15 residues. Here the CDR3 DNA reads TGTGCCAGCTCATCAGACAGGGAGAGGGCCTACGAGCAGTACTTC. This translates into CASSSDRERAYEQYF.

The chain has TRBV11-2 and TRBJ1-5; 10 nucleotides align to TRBD1. V was pared by 6 bases and J by 0 bases, with 8 bases of the junction left unmatched. Germline CDR1 is SGHAT and CDR2 is FQNNGV. The CDR3 consists of 17 residues. CDR3 protein: CASRHPGQGISNQPQHF. The CDR3 DNA reads TGTGCCAGCAGGCACCCGGGACAGGGGATTAGCAATCAGCCCCAGCATTTT.

The CDR3 protein is CAWSVVLAYEQYF. CDR3 bases: TGTGCCTGGAGTGTAGTTCTAGCCTACGAGCAGTACTTC. The chain uses TRBV30 and TRBJ2-7, with D hard to call. From germline, CDR1 is GTSNPN and CDR2 SVGIG (reference sequence). The CDR3 consists of 13 residues. The V end lost 0 bases, the J end lost 2 bases, and 8 bases lay between the germline ends.